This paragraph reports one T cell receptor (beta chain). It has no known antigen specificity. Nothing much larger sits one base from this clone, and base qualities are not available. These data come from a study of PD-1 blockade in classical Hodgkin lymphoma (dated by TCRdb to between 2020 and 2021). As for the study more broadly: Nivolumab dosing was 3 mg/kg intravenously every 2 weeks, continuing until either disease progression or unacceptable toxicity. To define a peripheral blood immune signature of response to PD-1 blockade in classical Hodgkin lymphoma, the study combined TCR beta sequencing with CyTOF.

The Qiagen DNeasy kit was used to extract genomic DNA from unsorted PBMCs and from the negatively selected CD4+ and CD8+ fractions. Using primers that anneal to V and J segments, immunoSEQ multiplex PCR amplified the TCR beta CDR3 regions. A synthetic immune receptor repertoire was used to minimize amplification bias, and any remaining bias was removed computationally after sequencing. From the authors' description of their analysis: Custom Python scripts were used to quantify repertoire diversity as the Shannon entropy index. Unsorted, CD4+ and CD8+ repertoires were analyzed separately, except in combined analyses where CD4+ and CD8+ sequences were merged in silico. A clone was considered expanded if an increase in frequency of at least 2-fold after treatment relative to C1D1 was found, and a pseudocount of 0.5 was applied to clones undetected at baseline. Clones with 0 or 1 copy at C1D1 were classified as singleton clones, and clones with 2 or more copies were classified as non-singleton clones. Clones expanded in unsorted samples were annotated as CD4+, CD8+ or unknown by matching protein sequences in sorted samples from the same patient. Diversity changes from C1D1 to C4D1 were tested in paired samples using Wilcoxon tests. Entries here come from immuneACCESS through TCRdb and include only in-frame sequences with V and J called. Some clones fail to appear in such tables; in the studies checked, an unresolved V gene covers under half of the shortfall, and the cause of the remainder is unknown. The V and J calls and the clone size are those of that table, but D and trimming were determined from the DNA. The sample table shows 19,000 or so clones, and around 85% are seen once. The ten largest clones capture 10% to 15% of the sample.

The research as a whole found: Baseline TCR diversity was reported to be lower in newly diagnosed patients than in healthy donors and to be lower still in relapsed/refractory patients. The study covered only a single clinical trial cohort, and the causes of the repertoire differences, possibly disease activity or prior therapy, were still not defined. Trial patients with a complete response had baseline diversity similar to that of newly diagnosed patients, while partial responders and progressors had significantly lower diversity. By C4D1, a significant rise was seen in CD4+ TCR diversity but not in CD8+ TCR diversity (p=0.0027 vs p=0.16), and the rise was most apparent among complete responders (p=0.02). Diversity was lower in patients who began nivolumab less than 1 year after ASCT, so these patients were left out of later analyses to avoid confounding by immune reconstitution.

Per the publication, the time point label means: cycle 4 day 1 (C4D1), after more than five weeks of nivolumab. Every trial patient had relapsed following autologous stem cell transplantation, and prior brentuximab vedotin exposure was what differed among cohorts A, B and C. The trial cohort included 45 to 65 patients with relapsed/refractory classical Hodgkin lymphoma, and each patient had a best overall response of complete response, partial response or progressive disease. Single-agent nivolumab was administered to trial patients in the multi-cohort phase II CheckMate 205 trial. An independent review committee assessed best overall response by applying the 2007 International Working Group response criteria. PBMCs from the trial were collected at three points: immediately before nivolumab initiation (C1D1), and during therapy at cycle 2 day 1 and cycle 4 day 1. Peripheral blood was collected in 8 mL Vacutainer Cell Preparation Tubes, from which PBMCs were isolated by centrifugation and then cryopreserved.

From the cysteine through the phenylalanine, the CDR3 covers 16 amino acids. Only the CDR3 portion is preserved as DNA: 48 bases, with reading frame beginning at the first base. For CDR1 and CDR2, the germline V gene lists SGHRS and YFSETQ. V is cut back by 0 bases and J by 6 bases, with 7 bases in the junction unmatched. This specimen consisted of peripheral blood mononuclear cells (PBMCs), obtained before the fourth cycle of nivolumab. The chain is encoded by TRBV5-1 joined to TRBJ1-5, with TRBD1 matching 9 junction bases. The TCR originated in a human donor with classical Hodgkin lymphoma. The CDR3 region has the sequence CASSLGGTGQSQPQHF. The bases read TGCGCCAGCAGCTTGGGGGGGACAGGGCAGAGTCAGCCCCAGCATTTT.